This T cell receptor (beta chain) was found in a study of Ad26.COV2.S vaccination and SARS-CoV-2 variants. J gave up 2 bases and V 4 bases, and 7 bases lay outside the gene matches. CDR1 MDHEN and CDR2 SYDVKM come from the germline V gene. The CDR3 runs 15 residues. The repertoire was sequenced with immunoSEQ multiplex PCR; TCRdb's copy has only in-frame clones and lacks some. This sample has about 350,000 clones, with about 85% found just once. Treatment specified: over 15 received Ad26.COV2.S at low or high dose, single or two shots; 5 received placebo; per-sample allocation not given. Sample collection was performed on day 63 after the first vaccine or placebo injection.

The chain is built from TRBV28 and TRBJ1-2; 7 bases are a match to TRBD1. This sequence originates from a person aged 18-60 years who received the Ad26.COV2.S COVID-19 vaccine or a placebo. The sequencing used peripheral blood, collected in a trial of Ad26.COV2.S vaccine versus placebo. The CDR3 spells CASSSQRQGNYGYTF. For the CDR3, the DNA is TGTGCCAGCAGTTCCCAAAGACAGGGCAACTATGGCTACACCTTC.